Listed below are T cell receptor beta chains from one sample, sequenced in a study of cytomegalovirus exposure and HLA in healthy donors. Data came from immunoSEQ multiplex PCR; TCRdb stores just in-frame clones and leaves some out. The sample spans approximately 150,000 clones; the ten largest clones claim about 2%. The sample comprised PBMCs. The source is a woman aged 18-29 years in good health and CMV-seronegative. Both conserved end residues are part of each CDR3. Each record gives: D gene, J gene, V gene, CDR3 protein, CDR3 DNA. D genes are given only for firm matches.

>TRBD2|TRBJ2-7|TRBV9
CASSVAGTSGLGYEQYF
TGTGCCAGCAGCGTAGCTGGGACTAGCGGTCTCGGGTACGAGCAGTACTTC
>TRBD2|TRBJ2-3|TRBV7-3
CASSPGLAGGPRSTDTQYF
TGTGCCAGCAGCCCTGGACTAGCGGGAGGGCCGAGGAGCACAGATACGCAGTATTTT
>NA|TRBJ2-2|TRBV20-1
CSALGGGELFF
TGCAGTGCTCTAGGGGGCGGGGAGCTGTTTTTT
>NA|TRBJ1-1|TRBV18
CASSPTGGRTEAFF
TGTGCCAGCTCACCAACAGGCGGACGGACTGAAGCTTTCTTT
>NA|TRBJ2-2|TRBV15
CATGTNTGELFF
TGTGCCACCGGGACTAACACCGGGGAGCTGTTTTTT
>TRBD1|TRBJ1-2|TRBV18
CASSPDRETNYGYTF
TGTGCCAGCTCACCTGACAGGGAAACTAACTATGGCTACACCTTC
>TRBD2|TRBJ2-7|TRBV18
CASSPGTERGYYEQYF
TGTGCCAGCTCACCGGGCACGGAGCGGGGATATTACGAGCAGTACTTC
>TRBD2|TRBJ2-2|TRBV7-2
CASSLAASGVTGELFF
TGTGCCAGCAGCTTAGCGGCTAGCGGGGTCACCGGGGAGCTGTTTTTT
>TRBD1|TRBJ1-4|TRBV9
CASSVSGGWEKLFF
TGTGCCAGCAGCGTATCAGGGGGTTGGGAAAAACTGTTTTTT
>NA|TRBJ2-5|TRBV15
CATSREREETQYF
TGTGCCACCAGCAGGGAGCGAGAAGAGACCCAGTACTTC
>NA|TRBJ1-1|TRBV7-2
CASSLWAYSEAFF
TGTGCCAGCAGCTTATGGGCTTACAGTGAAGCTTTCTTT
>NA|TRBJ1-5|TRBV5-1
CASSLGGAEGQPQHF
TGCGCCAGCAGCTTGGGGGGCGCGGAGGGGCAGCCCCAGCATTTT
>NA|TRBJ1-5|TRBV4-1
CASSQGQGDQPQHF
TGCGCCAGCAGCCAAGGACAAGGCGATCAGCCCCAGCATTTT
>NA|TRBJ1-5|TRBV6-5
CASSYRAGRFQPQHF
TGTGCCAGCAGTTACAGGGCAGGGAGGTTTCAGCCCCAGCATTTT
>NA|TRBJ1-2|TRBV11-2
CASSLDRFGYTF
TGTGCCAGCAGCTTAGACAGGTTTGGCTACACCTTC
>NA|TRBJ1-2|TRBV18
CAGSPREGGVFYTF
TGTGCCGGCTCACCACGCGAAGGGGGAGTTTTCTACACCTTC
>TRBD1|TRBJ2-1|TRBV9
CASSPSGGASLGEQFF
TGTGCCAGCAGCCCCTCAGGGGGCGCGTCATTGGGTGAGCAGTTCTTC
>TRBD2|TRBJ2-1|TRBV15
CATSRELAGLYNEQFF
TGTGCCACCAGCAGAGAACTAGCGGGACTTTACAATGAGCAGTTCTTC
>NA|TRBJ2-5|TRBV7-2
CASSASRETQYF
TGTGCCAGCAGCGCGTCTAGGGAGACCCAGTACTTC
>NA|TRBJ1-5|TRBV4-1
CASSQHTVYSNQPQHF
TGCGCCAGCAGCCAACATACAGTCTATAGCAATCAGCCCCAGCATTTT
>TRBD2|TRBJ2-1|TRBV10-3
CAISASSGRAGEQFF
TGTGCCATCAGTGCCTCTAGCGGGAGGGCCGGTGAGCAGTTCTTC
>TRBD2|TRBJ2-3|TRBV5-6
CASSSGLAGFTDTQYF
TGTGCCAGCAGTTCGGGACTAGCGGGATTCACAGATACGCAGTATTTT
>TRBD2|TRBJ2-3|TRBV5-1
CASSFGAGADTQYF
TGCGCCAGCAGCTTCGGGGCGGGAGCAGATACGCAGTATTTT
>TRBD2|TRBJ2-1|TRBV27
CASSGWTGTSGSREQFF
TGTGCCAGCAGTGGCTGGACCGGGACTAGCGGGAGTCGCGAGCAGTTCTTC
>NA|TRBJ1-4|TRBV5-1
CASSLAGEGEKLFF
TGCGCCAGCAGCTTGGCGGGGGAAGGTGAAAAACTGTTTTTT
>TRBD2|TRBJ2-5|TRBV7-2
CASNIAGGPGETQYF
TGTGCCAGCAACATAGCGGGAGGGCCGGGGGAGACCCAGTACTTC
>NA|TRBJ1-1|TRBV5-1
CASSGTGITEAFF
TGCGCCAGCAGCGGAACAGGGATCACTGAAGCTTTCTTT
>NA|TRBJ2-1|TRBV5-1
CASSMGPDYGEQFF
TGCGCCAGCAGCATGGGCCCGGACTATGGCGAGCAGTTCTTC
>TRBD2|TRBJ2-1|TRBV5-1
CASSFPSGRPREQFF
TGCGCCAGCAGCTTCCCCAGCGGGAGGCCCCGCGAGCAGTTCTTC
>NA|TRBJ1-2|TRBV7-2
CASSVNYRVWDGYTF
TGTGCCAGCAGCGTAAACTACAGGGTTTGGGATGGCTACACCTTC
>NA|TRBJ2-1|TRBV5-1
CASSLREEQFF
TGCGCCAGCAGCTTGCGGGAGGAGCAGTTCTTC
>NA|TRBJ1-1|TRBV4-3
CASSQEARECAEAFF
TGCGCCAGCAGCCAAGAAGCCAGGGAATGCGCTGAAGCTTTCTTT
>NA|TRBJ2-3|TRBV7-9
CASSFGGTDTQYF
TGTGCCAGCAGCTTTGGAGGGACAGATACGCAGTATTTT
>NA|TRBJ2-5|TRBV7-2
CASSLESSKTQYF
TGTGCCAGCAGCTTAGAGTCAAGCAAGACCCAGTACTTC